These T cell receptor beta chains were read from a single sample in a study of shared clonotypes between healthy human individuals. Data came from immunoSEQ multiplex PCR; TCRdb stores just in-frame clones and leaves some out. The sample includes approximately 640,000 clones, roughly 88% of them seen just once. The specimen sequenced was memory CD8+ T cells from PBMCs. These receptors all stem from a young man in good health. Some clones in this sample may be carry-over from other donors' samples. The CDR3 runs from the conserved cysteine through the conserved F or W. Each record gives: J gene, clone size, CDR3 length, V gene, CDR3 protein. Size is omitted from some rows. Given values are once, few, many or a class for expanded clones.

J gene: TRBJ2-7; clone size: -; CDR3 length: 16; V gene: TRBV7-9; CDR3 protein: CASSLDRAATSYEQYF
J gene: TRBJ2-2; clone size: -; CDR3 length: 16; V gene: TRBV7-9; CDR3 protein: CASSPTMAGVNGELFF
J gene: TRBJ1-5; clone size: once; CDR3 length: 15; V gene: TRBV11-2; CDR3 protein: CASSPTRGYNQPQHF
J gene: TRBJ1-1; clone size: -; CDR3 length: 12; V gene: TRBV2; CDR3 protein: CASSEGYTEAFF
J gene: TRBJ2-7; clone size: -; CDR3 length: 15; V gene: TRBV27; CDR3 protein: CASSLRGTGIYEQYF
J gene: TRBJ2-3; clone size: -; CDR3 length: 18; V gene: TRBV7-8; CDR3 protein: CASSQRTSGSPGTDTQYF
J gene: TRBJ2-7; clone size: -; CDR3 length: 15; V gene: TRBV30; CDR3 protein: CAWSEGTLYVYEQYF
J gene: TRBJ1-1; clone size: few; CDR3 length: 16; V gene: TRBV28; CDR3 protein: CASSLSGEGLNTEAFF
J gene: TRBJ1-1; clone size: -; CDR3 length: 15; V gene: TRBV13; CDR3 protein: CASSSPGTGVPEAFF
J gene: TRBJ2-5; clone size: -; CDR3 length: 15; V gene: TRBV5-1; CDR3 protein: CASSLWLTGGETQYF
J gene: TRBJ2-1; clone size: -; CDR3 length: 13; V gene: TRBV6-5; CDR3 protein: CASSWTRYNEQFF
J gene: TRBJ2-3; clone size: -; CDR3 length: 17; V gene: TRBV11-3; CDR3 protein: CASSFTTGAVSTDTQYF
J gene: TRBJ2-6; clone size: many; CDR3 length: 16; V gene: TRBV27; CDR3 protein: CASSPRDRVGANVLTF
J gene: TRBJ1-5; clone size: -; CDR3 length: 16; V gene: TRBV23-1; CDR3 protein: CASSQSSGQSNQPQHF
J gene: TRBJ1-2; clone size: -; CDR3 length: 15; V gene: TRBV5-8; CDR3 protein: CASSLSSSTLYGYTF
J gene: TRBJ1-5; clone size: -; CDR3 length: 13; V gene: TRBV28; CDR3 protein: CASSLGPNQPQHF
J gene: TRBJ2-4; clone size: -; CDR3 length: 13; V gene: TRBV29-1; CDR3 protein: CSVVFVAKNIQYF
J gene: TRBJ2-7; clone size: -; CDR3 length: 14; V gene: TRBV27; CDR3 protein: CASSLSGTPYEQYF
J gene: TRBJ2-7; clone size: -; CDR3 length: 15; V gene: TRBV19; CDR3 protein: CASRTNPSGIYEQYF
J gene: TRBJ2-1; clone size: once; CDR3 length: 14; V gene: TRBV6-4; CDR3 protein: CASSPGQGYNEQFF
J gene: TRBJ2-2; clone size: -; CDR3 length: 14; V gene: TRBV15; CDR3 protein: CATSRGGYSGELFF
J gene: TRBJ1-1; clone size: -; CDR3 length: 15; V gene: TRBV7-2; CDR3 protein: CASSPNGLLNTEAFF
J gene: TRBJ2-7; clone size: -; CDR3 length: 16; V gene: TRBV4-1; CDR3 protein: CASSQDRGSGPYEQYF
J gene: TRBJ1-1; clone size: -; CDR3 length: 14; V gene: TRBV28; CDR3 protein: CATNPGQSYTEAFF
J gene: TRBJ2-1; clone size: -; CDR3 length: 16; V gene: TRBV2; CDR3 protein: CASRGRVAGAYNEQFF
J gene: TRBJ1-5; clone size: -; CDR3 length: 11; V gene: TRBV19; CDR3 protein: CASSEQGAQHF
J gene: TRBJ1-1; clone size: -; CDR3 length: 13; V gene: TRBV19; CDR3 protein: CASSFRGPTEAFF
J gene: TRBJ2-7; clone size: many; CDR3 length: 13; V gene: TRBV4-1; CDR3 protein: CASSPGLFYEQYF
J gene: TRBJ1-1; clone size: -; CDR3 length: 15; V gene: TRBV7-9; CDR3 protein: CASSLGSQENTEAFF
J gene: TRBJ2-1; clone size: -; CDR3 length: 16; V gene: TRBV7-3; CDR3 protein: CASSLAPSTPSNEQFF
J gene: TRBJ2-2; clone size: once; CDR3 length: 14; V gene: TRBV27; CDR3 protein: CASSLIQGGGELFF
J gene: TRBJ2-7; clone size: -; CDR3 length: 16; V gene: TRBV28; CDR3 protein: CASSSADGRFVYEQYF
J gene: TRBJ2-7; clone size: -; CDR3 length: 12; V gene: TRBV4-1; CDR3 protein: CASSPGDYEQYF
J gene: TRBJ2-1; clone size: many; CDR3 length: 17; V gene: TRBV10-3; CDR3 protein: CAISESMGAGSYNEQFF
J gene: TRBJ2-7; clone size: once; CDR3 length: 13; V gene: TRBV7-3; CDR3 protein: CASSLNPRYEQYF
J gene: TRBJ2-5; clone size: -; CDR3 length: 13; V gene: TRBV25-1; CDR3 protein: CASDRGVQETQYF
J gene: TRBJ1-5; clone size: -; CDR3 length: 15; V gene: TRBV5-6; CDR3 protein: CASSQAARRNQPQHF
J gene: TRBJ1-1; clone size: -; CDR3 length: 17; V gene: TRBV19; CDR3 protein: CATLLRDGGSLNTEAFF
J gene: TRBJ1-1; clone size: -; CDR3 length: 15; V gene: TRBV27; CDR3 protein: CASSLDGGENTEAFF
J gene: TRBJ2-6; clone size: -; CDR3 length: 17; V gene: TRBV7-6; CDR3 protein: CASTLLAGFSGANVLTF
J gene: TRBJ2-5; clone size: once; CDR3 length: 14; V gene: TRBV10-1; CDR3 protein: CASSEGGGQETQYF
J gene: TRBJ1-5; clone size: -; CDR3 length: 15; V gene: TRBV6-1; CDR3 protein: CASSGEGRSNQPQHF
J gene: TRBJ1-2; clone size: -; CDR3 length: 16; V gene: TRBV6-1; CDR3 protein: CASSESWGFDSYGYTF
J gene: TRBJ2-3; clone size: -; CDR3 length: 14; V gene: TRBV11-2; CDR3 protein: CASGGWSGTDTQYF
J gene: TRBJ2-1; clone size: -; CDR3 length: 17; V gene: TRBV6-1; CDR3 protein: CASSDLPGIKYGGEQFF
J gene: TRBJ2-6; clone size: -; CDR3 length: 18; V gene: TRBV11-2; CDR3 protein: CASSLGRAPFSGANVLTF
J gene: TRBJ1-2; clone size: -; CDR3 length: 17; V gene: TRBV28; CDR3 protein: CASSLRRDSWAYHGYTF
J gene: TRBJ1-1; clone size: -; CDR3 length: 13; V gene: TRBV4-3; CDR3 protein: CASSQSGVTEAFF
J gene: TRBJ1-5; clone size: -; CDR3 length: 15; V gene: TRBV19; CDR3 protein: CASSSLPGSNQPQHF
J gene: TRBJ2-7; clone size: once; CDR3 length: 18; V gene: TRBV10-3; CDR3 protein: CAISDGGLAGVGSYEQYF
J gene: TRBJ2-7; clone size: once; CDR3 length: 16; V gene: TRBV14; CDR3 protein: CASSPLYSGSTYEQYF
J gene: TRBJ2-2; clone size: once; CDR3 length: 15; V gene: TRBV27; CDR3 protein: CASSMGQAGTGELFF
J gene: TRBJ1-1; clone size: -; CDR3 length: 14; V gene: TRBV28; CDR3 protein: CASWLWGKGTEAFF
J gene: TRBJ2-7; clone size: -; CDR3 length: 14; V gene: TRBV27; CDR3 protein: CASSLETGGYEQYF